The 19 T cell receptor beta chains presented below share a single source sample, sequenced in a study of CD8 T cells in ankylosing spondylitis. Points from the study as a whole: Ankylosing spondylitis blood appeared to carry a characteristic TCR beta motif of several highly homologous variants.

Antigens for these TCRs are unknown. TCRdb reprocessed the 5' RACE reads via MiXCR and lists one record per CDR3 protein. The data hold under 150,000 distinct CDR3 sequences, with 17% observed a single time. Material: blood, either unsorted or a sorted T cell fraction (not recorded which). The receptors shown here come from a male donor with ankylosing spondylitis.

A few counts support this clonotype. J is TRBJ2-1 and V is TRBV12-3 or TRBV12-4, with D possibly matching TRBD1 (7 bases). Trimming removed 3 bases at V and 9 bases at J, with 21 bases between. The length of the CDR3 is 16 residues. The CDR3 here is CASSFPVARGVSEQFF. CDR3 DNA sequence: TGTGCCAGCAGTTTCCCCGTGGCCAGGGGGGTAAGTGAGCAGTTCTTC.

CDR3 amino acids: CASNSNTGFYEQFF. In DNA, the CDR3 is TGTGCCAGCAACTCGAACACAGGGTTCTATGAGCAGTTCTTC. The chain is built from TRBV7-9 and TRBJ2-1; D perhaps matches TRBD1 (6 bases). The CDR3 consists of 14 residues. Trimming left V 7 bases short and J 8 bases short, with 18 bases between. Germline values: CDR1 SEHNR, CDR2 FQNEAQ (reference sequence).

This clonotype has more than one count but fewer than ten. The V and J genes are TRBV25-1 and TRBJ1-2; D is possibly TRBD1 (5 bases). Trimming pared 3 bases from V and 8 bases from J, leaving 10 bases between. Germline V lookup: CDR1 MGHDK, CDR2 SYGVNS. The CDR3 covers 12 residues. The CDR3 here is CASSEGGVGYTF. The CDR3 nucleotides are TGTGCCAGCAGTGAGGGAGGGGTCGGCTACACCTTC.

The chain is built from TRBV14 and TRBJ2-2; TRBD2 matches 8 bases. The CDR3 sequence is 17 residues long. Germline V lookup: CDR1 SGHDN, CDR2 FVKESK. Trimming removed 0 bases from V and 6 bases from J; junction bases left unmatched: 9. CDR3 sequence: CASSQDRSGGPSGELFF. The DNA for the CDR3 is TGTGCCAGCAGCCAAGATCGTTCGGGAGGGCCGTCCGGGGAGCTGTTTTTT.

This clonotype was counted a few times. The chain combines TRBV27 with TRBJ1-2; D not resolved. CDR3 length: 14 residues. V lost 5 bases, J lost 4 bases, and 14 bases lay in between. Germline CDR1 is MNHEY and CDR2 is SMNVEV (reference sequence). In nucleotides, the CDR3 is TGTGCCAGCAGTGTGGGAGTAGATAGCTATGGCTACACCTTC. Its protein product is CASSVGVDSYGYTF.

The chain carries TRBV7-2 and TRBJ1-1; D gene ambiguous. Germline-derived CDR1 and CDR2 are SGHTA and FQGNSA. V was pared by 7 bases and J by 9 bases, with 18 bases between. The CDR3 extends over 13 amino acids. In nucleotides, the CDR3 is TGTGCCAGCAACAAGGGAGGAGGGCCACAAGCTTTCTTT. This gives the protein CASNKGGGPQAFF.

J is TRBJ2-7 and V is TRBV6-2 or TRBV6-3, with TRBD1 matching over 9 bases. The V and J ends lost 7 bases and 3 bases, in that order; junction bases with no gene match: 10. The germline V gene has CDR1 MNHEY and CDR2 SVGEGT. The CDR3 extends over 15 amino acids. CDR3 in DNA: TGTGCCAGCACCCTAAACCGGGACAGGGTCTACGAGCAGTACTTC. Protein product: CASTLNRDRVYEQYF.

This clonotype was counted at least ten times. The rearrangement uses TRBV5-1 and TRBJ1-2, with D perhaps TRBD1 (5 bases). V was shortened by 0 bases and J by 8 bases, with 8 bases between the two germline ends. CDR3 size: 12 residues. Germline V gives CDR1 SGHRS, CDR2 YFSETQ. The CDR3 spells CASSLAGTGYTF. The CDR3 DNA reads as TGCGCCAGCAGCTTGGCTGGGACCGGCTACACCTTC.

This clonotype was picked up a small number of times. This rearrangement joins TRBV7-8 to TRBJ1-5; 9 positions match TRBD1. The CDR3 sequence is 16 residues long. J gave up 4 bases and V 4 bases, and 8 bases lay outside the gene matches. CDR1 and CDR2 from the germline V gene are SGHVS and FQNEAQ. The CDR3 is CASSSARTGANQPQHF. The CDR3 DNA reads TGTGCCAGCAGCTCCGCGCGGACAGGGGCAAATCAGCCCCAGCATTTT.

This clonotype was recorded a few times. The chain has TRBV7-9 and TRBJ2-1; 10 nucleotides align to TRBD2. The CDR3 sequence is 15 residues long. The germline V gene encodes CDR1 SEHNR and CDR2 FQNEAQ (reference sequence). With 6 bases clipped from V and 7 bases from J, the junction kept 9 bases outside the gene matches. CDR3 loop: CASRGLAGGSNEQFF. For the CDR3, the DNA is TGTGCCAGCAGGGGTTTAGCGGGAGGAAGTAATGAGCAGTTCTTC.

This clonotype was counted at least ten times. The J gene is TRBJ2-7, the V gene TRBV28; maybe TRBD2 (5 bases). The V end was cut by 4 bases, the J end by 1 base, with 8 bases between. Looked up from germline, CDR1 is MDHEN and CDR2 is SYDVKM. CDR3 length equals 13 residues. The CDR3 DNA is TGTGCCAGCAGTTATCGGGGTTCCTACGAGCAGTACTTC. It codes for CASSYRGSYEQYF.

V and J are TRBV4-1 and TRBJ2-7, with D hard to call. Germline V gives CDR1 MGHRA, CDR2 YSYEKL. The V gene lost 4 bases and the J gene lost 10 bases, with 14 bases spanning the gap. CDR3 length: 12 amino acids. CDR3 in amino acids: CASSPRSGHQYF. CDR3 DNA sequence: TGCGCCAGCAGCCCCCGTTCTGGGCACCAGTACTTC.

This clonotype was detected only a few times. The chain couples TRBV28 to TRBJ2-7; D unclear. The V end lost 5 bases, the J end lost 0 bases, and 14 bases lay between the germline ends. CDR1 and CDR2 from the germline V gene are MDHEN and SYDVKM. The length of the CDR3 is 15 residues. The CDR3 DNA reads TGTGCCAGCAGTCCCCGCTCTAGGAGCTCCTACGAGCAGTACTTC. It encodes CASSPRSRSSYEQYF.

J is TRBJ2-1 and V is TRBV2, with 7 bases that match TRBD2. This CDR3 is built from 16 residues. Germline values: CDR1 SNHLY, CDR2 FYNNEI. V shed 0 bases, J shed 8 bases, and the junction held 10 bases outside the gene matches. The DNA for the CDR3 is TGTGCCAGCAGTGAAGCGCGGTTGGGAGGGCTACATGAGCAGTTCTTC. Protein sequence: CASSEARLGGLHEQFF.

This clonotype was seen at least ten times. The rearrangement uses TRBV5-1 and TRBJ2-1; TRBD1 matches 8 bases. V lost 4 bases and J lost 2; bases outside the gene matches: 5. This CDR3 region has 15 residues. Looked up from germline, CDR1 is SGHRS and CDR2 is YFSETQ. The DNA of the CDR3 is TGCGCCAGCAGCGAGGGACAGGAGCCCTACAATGAGCAGTTCTTC. It encodes CASSEGQEPYNEQFF.

This clonotype was seen a few times. The J gene is TRBJ1-2, the V gene TRBV4-3, with D unresolved. Between the trimmed V and J ends, which lost 1 base and 6 bases, there was a span of 12 bases. This CDR3 comprises 14 residues. The germline V gene has CDR1 LGHNA and CDR2 YSLEER. The CDR3 region has the DNA TGCGCCAGCAGCCAAGGGGCCGCCCCGGATGGCTACACCTTC. As protein: CASSQGAAPDGYTF.

The chain is built from TRBV27 and TRBJ2-1, with no clear D. The CDR3 is made up of 13 amino acids. The V end was cut by 0 bases, the J end by 9 bases, with 9 bases between. Germline V gives CDR1 MNHEY, CDR2 SMNVEV (reference sequence). The DNA of the CDR3 is TGTGCCAGCAGTTTATCCGTGGGCAGTGAGCAGTTCTTC. Amino acids: CASSLSVGSEQFF.

This chain links TRBV2 with TRBJ2-3, with 8 positions matching TRBD2. The CDR3 runs to 16 residues. V lost 2 bases to trimming and J lost 7 bases; unmatched junction nucleotides: 11. The germline V gene has CDR1 SNHLY and CDR2 FYNNEI. The CDR3 reads CASSELGLVWENTQYF. The CDR3, as DNA: TGTGCCAGCAGTGAACTGGGACTAGTTTGGGAAAATACGCAGTATTTT.

The V and J genes are TRBV5-6 and TRBJ2-7; D not certain. Trimming took 4 bases from V and 3 from J, leaving 17 bases between them. Germline CDR1 reads SGHDT; CDR2 reads YYEEEE. The CDR3 has 15 amino acids. In nucleotides, the CDR3 is TGTGCCAGCAGCCACCCTTTCGACCCCTACTACGAGCAGTACTTC. Translating gives CASSHPFDPYYEQYF.